Listed below are T cell receptor beta chains from one sample, sequenced in a study of blood T cell repertoires in COVID-19. Using immunoSEQ multiplex PCR, the repertoire was profiled, and TCRdb retains in-frame clones only, with some absent. Among 45,000 to 50,000 clones listed, 75% to 85% were seen once. Sequencing was done on a sample of peripheral blood. These receptors were taken from a man older than 75 in a cohort sampled during active COVID-19. CDR3s include the opening cysteine and the closing phenylalanine or tryptophan. The D gene is left open where the match is weak. Where a row states a size, it is once, few, many or the class of an expanded clone; other rows omit it.

D: TRBD1
size: .
V: TRBV7-9
J: TRBJ1-1
DNA: TGTGCCAGCAGCCTAAGGACAGGAAAACCATATGAAGCTTTCTTT
CDR3: CASSLRTGKPYEAFF

D: .
size: .
V: TRBV5-8
J: TRBJ2-4
DNA: TGTGCCAGCAGCCTTCAAAACATTCAGTACTTC
CDR3: CASSLQNIQYF

D: .
size: .
V: TRBV10-2
J: TRBJ1-3
DNA: TGCGCCAGCAGTGAGGCGGCCTTCTCTGGAAACACCATATATTTT
CDR3: CASSEAAFSGNTIYF

D: TRBD1
size: .
V: TRBV19
J: TRBJ2-3
DNA: TGTGCCAGTAGTATCGGGACAGGGGGGTACACAGATACGCAGTATTTT
CDR3: CASSIGTGGYTDTQYF

D: TRBD1
size: once
V: TRBV7-3
J: TRBJ2-3
DNA: TGTGCCAGCAGCCCTGACAGGGAGGATACGCAGTATTTT
CDR3: CASSPDREDTQYF

D: TRBD1
size: .
V: TRBV19
J: TRBJ1-4
DNA: TGTGCCAGTAGTATAGGAGGGGGCGATGAAAAACTGTTTTTT
CDR3: CASSIGGGDEKLFF

D: .
size: once
V: TRBV21-1
J: TRBJ2-7
DNA: TGTGCCAGCAGCAAAATTAGGACAGGACCCTACGAGCAGTACTTC
CDR3: CASSKIRTGPYEQYF

D: TRBD2
size: .
V: TRBV5-1
J: TRBJ2-2
DNA: TGCGCCAGCAGCCTGGGGACTAGCGACACCGGGGAGCTGTTTTTT
CDR3: CASSLGTSDTGELFF

D: TRBD2
size: .
V: TRBV11-2
J: TRBJ2-7
DNA: TGTGCCAGCAGGTACAACGGACTAGCGGGTGAAGAGCAGTACTTC
CDR3: CASRYNGLAGEEQYF

D: TRBD1
size: .
V: TRBV3-1/TRBV3-2
J: TRBJ1-3
DNA: TGTGCCAGCAGCCAGACAGGGGGCGGTGGAAACACCATATATTTT
CDR3: CASSQTGGGGNTIYF

D: .
size: .
V: TRBV28
J: TRBJ1-2
DNA: TGTGCCAGCAGTTGGATGTCGAGGGCGCAGGGCTACACCTTC
CDR3: CASSWMSRAQGYTF

D: .
size: few
V: TRBV9
J: TRBJ1-1
DNA: TGTGCCAGCAGCGTAGGAGGCAGATTGAACACTGAAGCTTTCTTT
CDR3: CASSVGGRLNTEAFF

D: .
size: .
V: TRBV18
J: TRBJ1-6
DNA: TGTGCCAGCTCCCTTGCCAGGGTGGAGAATTCACCCCTCCACTTT
CDR3: CASSLARVENSPLHF

D: .
size: .
V: TRBV10-2
J: TRBJ2-6
DNA: TGCGCCAGCACCCCATGGAGGGCTGGGGCCAACGTCCTGACTTTC
CDR3: CASTPWRAGANVLTF

D: TRBD1
size: .
V: TRBV30
J: TRBJ1-2
DNA: TGTGCCTGGAGTGTAGGGCAGGGGGGCCCTGGATATGGCTACACCTTC
CDR3: CAWSVGQGGPGYGYTF

D: .
size: .
V: TRBV5-1
J: TRBJ2-7
DNA: TGCGCCAGCAGCGATATGAGACAGTCCTACGAGCAGTACTTC
CDR3: CASSDMRQSYEQYF

D: .
size: few
V: TRBV9
J: TRBJ2-2
DNA: TGTGCCAGCAGCGTAGAGGCAGGGATGCGCACCGGGGAGCTGTTTTTT
CDR3: CASSVEAGMRTGELFF

D: TRBD1
size: .
V: TRBV10-3
J: TRBJ2-7
DNA: TGTGCCATCAGTGAGATACGGGACAGCTCCTACGAGCAGTACTTC
CDR3: CAISEIRDSSYEQYF

D: .
size: .
V: TRBV19
J: TRBJ2-1
DNA: TGTGCCAGTAGTGGGGGCCGGGGTCGGGGAAACAATGAGCAGTTCTTC
CDR3: CASSGGRGRGNNEQFF

D: .
size: .
V: TRBV7-2
J: TRBJ1-2
DNA: TGTGCCAGCAGCTTAGTGGGGCGTGAGGGCTACACCTTC
CDR3: CASSLVGREGYTF

D: .
size: .
V: TRBV7-9
J: TRBJ1-2
DNA: TGTGCCAGCAGCCCGGGGTGGGAAGGCTACACCTTC
CDR3: CASSPGWEGYTF

D: .
size: few
V: TRBV14
J: TRBJ1-4
DNA: TGTGCCAGCAGCCAAAATTCCGGGACATACGGGGAACTGTTTTTT
CDR3: CASSQNSGTYGELFF

D: TRBD2
size: .
V: TRBV4-3
J: TRBJ2-5
DNA: TGCGCCAGCAGCCAAGGGCTAGCGGGATTTGAGACCCAGTACTTC
CDR3: CASSQGLAGFETQYF

D: .
size: once
V: TRBV18
J: TRBJ2-6
DNA: TGTGCCAGCTCTAACTCTGGGGCCAACGTCCTGACTTTC
CDR3: CASSNSGANVLTF

D: .
size: .
V: TRBV3-1/TRBV3-2
J: TRBJ1-5
DNA: TGTGCCAGCAGCGAGACATTTTATAGCAATCAGCCCCAGCATTTT
CDR3: CASSETFYSNQPQHF

D: TRBD2
size: .
V: TRBV27
J: TRBJ2-7
DNA: TGTGCCAGCAGTTTCCAAGGCGGGGGGAAAAACGAGCAGTACTTC
CDR3: CASSFQGGGKNEQYF

D: TRBD1
size: .
V: TRBV19
J: TRBJ1-5
DNA: TGTGCCAGTACCCCGGGACAGTTCAACCAGCCCCAGCATTTT
CDR3: CASTPGQFNQPQHF

D: .
size: .
V: TRBV7-2
J: TRBJ2-7
DNA: TGTGCCAGCAGCTTAGGGGGACTGCGATACGAGCAGTACTTC
CDR3: CASSLGGLRYEQYF

D: .
size: .
V: TRBV6-1
J: TRBJ1-5
DNA: TGTGCCAGCAGTGACGCGGGGGCGGGGAATCAGCCCCAGCATTTT
CDR3: CASSDAGAGNQPQHF

D: TRBD1
size: .
V: TRBV7-9
J: TRBJ1-6
DNA: TGTGCCAGCAGCGGACAGGGCCCGGCGGGACCCCTCCACTTT
CDR3: CASSGQGPAGPLHF

D: .
size: .
V: TRBV7-9
J: TRBJ1-2
DNA: TGTGCCAGCAGCCCACGGGACATCCTCCTTGGCTACACCTTC
CDR3: CASSPRDILLGYTF

D: .
size: .
V: TRBV18
J: TRBJ1-5
DNA: TGTGCCAGCTCACTAACGGGGGACCCTTATAGCAATCAGCCCCAGCATTTT
CDR3: CASSLTGDPYSNQPQHF

D: .
size: .
V: TRBV10-3
J: TRBJ1-2
DNA: TGTGCCATCAGTGGTTCAGGGGCGGGCTATGGCTACACCTTC
CDR3: CAISGSGAGYGYTF

D: TRBD1
size: .
V: TRBV4-3
J: TRBJ2-7
DNA: TGCGCCAGCAGCCAAGGGGCGACAGGGCTAGCCTACGAGCAGTACTTC
CDR3: CASSQGATGLAYEQYF

D: TRBD1
size: .
V: TRBV23-1
J: TRBJ2-1
DNA: TGCGCCAGCAGTCCCCTACGGGACAGGGCAGGATGCAATGAGCAGTTCTTC
CDR3: CASSPLRDRAGCNEQFF

D: .
size: .
V: TRBV5-4
J: TRBJ1-6
DNA: TGTGCCAGCAGCTCAAACAGGGTGGGGAGCAATTCACCCCTCCACTTT
CDR3: CASSSNRVGSNSPLHF

D: TRBD2
size: .
V: TRBV27
J: TRBJ2-5
DNA: TGTGCCAGCAGTCTATGGGGGGGGATGGGGGAGACCCAGTACTTC
CDR3: CASSLWGGMGETQYF

D: TRBD1
size: .
V: TRBV4-1
J: TRBJ1-6
DNA: TGCGCCAGCAGCCAGGGCAGACAGGGTTCTTCACCCCTCCACTTT
CDR3: CASSQGRQGSSPLHF

D: TRBD2
size: .
V: TRBV6-2/TRBV6-3
J: TRBJ2-5
DNA: TGTGCCAGCAGTTACTCAGGAGCGGGAGGTGAGACCCAGTACTTC
CDR3: CASSYSGAGGETQYF

D: .
size: .
V: TRBV4-1
J: TRBJ1-1
DNA: TGCGCCAGCAGCCACGGGGGGGAGCTCACTGAAGCTTTCTTT
CDR3: CASSHGGELTEAFF

D: TRBD1
size: .
V: TRBV11-1
J: TRBJ1-3
DNA: TGTGCCAGCAGCAGGGACAGCTCTGGAAACACCATATATTTT
CDR3: CASSRDSSGNTIYF

D: .
size: .
V: TRBV5-1
J: TRBJ2-7
DNA: TGCGCCAGCAGCACAGGAGGGGTTTCCTCCTACGAGCAGTACTTC
CDR3: CASSTGGVSSYEQYF

D: TRBD2
size: .
V: TRBV9
J: TRBJ2-7
DNA: TGTGCCAGCCCGCGGGGGTACGAGCAGTACTTC
CDR3: CASPRGYEQYF